The 13 T cell receptor beta chains reported below all come from one sample, sequenced in a study of human T cells and chemical hapten exposure. TCRdb independently ran MiXCR on the RACE reads; one entry per CDR3 protein. This sample carries tens of thousands of distinct CDR3 sequences, under 12% of them seen once, and the ten largest clones take around 2.3%. Time point indicated: patch test 1, 2 weeks after DPC sensitization. Noted treatment: therapeutic diphenylcyclopropenone sensitization with weekly scalp DPC. Specimen: whole blood, collected in connection with sensitization to the hapten diphenylcyclopropenone (DPC). These receptors were obtained from a man aged 40-49 years with alopecia areata. Some clones in this sample may be carry-over from other donors' samples.

V and J are TRBV7-9 and TRBJ2-6; D unclear. Trimming took 0 bases from V and 1 from J, leaving 7 bases between them. CDR3 size: 16 residues. CDR1 is SEHNR and CDR2 is FQNEAQ in the germline V gene (reference sequence). DNA for the CDR3: TGTGCCAGCAGCTTAGCGGGCCTTTCTGGGGCCAACGTCCTGACTTTC. It is translated as CASSLAGLSGANVLTF. The full variable domain, rest sourced from reference TRBV7-9 and TRBJ2-6, is DTGVSQNPRHKITKRGQNVTFRCDPISEHNRLYWYRQTLGQGPEFLTYFQNEAQLEKSRLLSDRFSAERPKGSFSTLEIQRTEQGDSAMYLCASSLAGLSGANVLTFGAGSRLTVL.

The V and J genes are TRBV20-1 and TRBJ2-3; 14 nucleotides agree with TRBD2. Trimming cost V 5 bases and J 6 bases; bases outside gene matches: 10. The CDR3 contains 16 residues. Germline V gene sequence: CDR1 DFQATT, CDR2 SNEGSKA (reference sequence). The CDR3 DNA sequence: TGCAGTGCTGGACTAGCGGGAGGCCACCACGTTGATACGCAGTATTTT. Its protein product is CSAGLAGGHHVDTQYF.

There are many counts of this clonotype. This chain connects TRBV20-1 to TRBJ1-2; D unclear. Trimming left V 5 bases short and J 8 bases short, with 15 bases between. The CDR3 is 12 amino acids. CDR1 and CDR2 (germline): DFQATT, SNEGSKA (reference sequence). For the CDR3, the DNA is TGCAGTGCTCCAAACGTCCGGGTGGGCTACACCTTC. Translating gives CSAPNVRVGYTF.

This clonotype was detected many times. CDR3 nucleotides: TGTGCCAGCAGCGCTAACGGACGCCCAGCCAATTTATTTGAAGCTTTCTTT. Amino acid sequence: CASSANGRPANLFEAFF. The chain couples TRBV9 to TRBJ1-1; D is unclear. Germline values: CDR1 SGDLS, CDR2 YYNGEE. V was clipped by 3 bases and J by 7 bases, with 25 bases between them. This CDR3 has 17 amino acids. Supplemented by reference TRBV9 and TRBJ1-1, the full variable domain reads DSGVTQTPKHLITATGQRVTLRCSPRSGDLSVYWYQQSLDQGLQFLIQYYNGEERAKGNILERFSAQQFPDLHSELNLSSLELGDSALYFCASSANGRPANLFEAFFGQGTRLTVV.

This chain uses TRBV5-1 with TRBJ1-1; 7 nucleotides line up with TRBD1. J gave up 6 bases and V 0 bases, and 8 bases lay outside the gene matches. The CDR3 has 15 amino acids. Germline CDR1 SGHRS, CDR2 YFSETQ. The chain's CDR3 is CASSLDTGVKAEAFF. The DNA for the CDR3 is TGCGCCAGCAGCTTGGATACAGGGGTGAAAGCTGAAGCTTTCTTT.

This clonotype has more than one count but fewer than ten. The V and J genes are TRBV4-1 and TRBJ2-1; D gene ambiguous. This CDR3 region has 15 residues. The V end was cut by 0 bases, the J end by 2 bases, with 8 bases between. Germline lookup yields CDR1 MGHRA and CDR2 YSYEKL. This CDR3 reads CASSQERQTYNEQFF. CDR3 bases: TGCGCCAGCAGCCAAGAACGGCAGACCTACAATGAGCAGTTCTTC.

The chain combines TRBV20-1 with TRBJ1-5, with D hard to call. CDR3 length equals 14 residues. V was clipped by 2 bases and J by 5 bases, with 13 bases between them. CDR1 and CDR2 from the germline V gene are DFQATT and SNEGSKA (reference sequence). CDR3 DNA sequence: TGCAGTGCTAGAAAGTGGCGTGGGGATCAGCCCCAGCATTTT. This sequence encodes CSARKWRGDQPQHF.

This clonotype was picked up many times. The chain recombines TRBV24-1 with TRBJ1-5, with a possible D match to TRBD1 (5 bases). Germline values: CDR1 KGHDR, CDR2 SFDVKD. The V end was cut by 8 bases, the J end by 5 bases, with 12 bases between. The CDR3 contains 13 residues. The CDR3 sequence: CATMAGSDQPQHF. In DNA form, the CDR3 reads TGTGCCACCATGGCAGGGAGCGATCAGCCCCAGCATTTT.

V and J are TRBV7-2 and TRBJ1-1, with no clear D. Germline V CDR1 and CDR2: SGHTA, FQGNSA. V shed 2 bases and J shed 1 base, with 8 bases lying between them. The CDR3 covers 14 residues. The CDR3 sequence is CASSLRVGNTEAFF. In DNA, the CDR3 is TGTGCCAGCAGCTTAAGGGTAGGGAACACTGAAGCTTTCTTT.

In its sample, this clonotype was seen a few times. This chain connects TRBV28 to TRBJ2-1; D remains ambiguous. V dropped 7 bases and J dropped 8 bases, with 15 bases sitting between them. Per the germline V gene, CDR1 is MDHEN and CDR2 is SYDVKM. The CDR3 has 13 residues. This CDR3 reads CASKDGPGYEQFF. CDR3 in DNA: TGTGCCAGCAAGGACGGGCCCGGTTATGAGCAGTTCTTC.

The rearrangement joins TRBV19 to TRBJ2-1; 8 bases are shared with TRBD2. The V and J ends lost 2 bases and 6 bases, in that order; junction bases with no gene match: 6. CDR1 and CDR2 from the germline V gene are LNHDA and SQIVND (reference sequence). The CDR3 has 15 amino acids. The CDR3 sequence: CASSIPFGRANEQFF. DNA of the CDR3: TGTGCCAGTAGTATACCCTTCGGGAGGGCCAATGAGCAGTTCTTC.

The CDR3 DNA follows: TGTGCCAGCAGCAGTCCGGGACTAGCGGGCCAAGAGACCCAGTACTTC. Its translation: CASSSPGLAGQETQYF. The rearrangement links TRBV2 to TRBJ2-5; TRBD2 matches at 12 bases. The trim removed 6 bases at V and 1 base at J, leaving 6 bases unmatched. The germline V gene has CDR1 SNHLY and CDR2 FYNNEI. The CDR3 runs to 16 residues.

This clonotype was seen a few times. The rearrangement joins TRBV29-1 to TRBJ1-5, with D possibly being TRBD1 (5 bases). There are 14 residues in the CDR3. Germline values: CDR1 SQVTM, CDR2 ANQGSEA. Trimming left V 6 bases short and J 6 bases short, with 18 bases between. The CDR3 DNA reads as TGCAGCGTCGTCTCCGGGACTAGCGGTCAGCCCCAGCATTTT. Its translation: CSVVSGTSGQPQHF.